This T cell receptor beta chain comes out of a study of shared T cell receptors in the human thymus. The method was immunoSEQ multiplex PCR; TCRdb's version includes in-frame clones alone and lacks a portion of them. The sample yields 450,000 to 650,000 clones, 78% seen once. This same sample was also part of a study on human thymus T cells. From that paper: The study used thymus tissue resected during corrective heart surgery. Apparent skewing of V and J gene usage characterized both thymic and blood repertoires. Related work showed strongly overlapping thymic repertoires across unrelated individuals.

Sequenced material: thymocytes. This sequence originates from a boy under three years old with a congenital heart defect.

CDR3 nucleotide sequence: TGTGCCAGCGGGAGGACGGGCAATCAGCCCCAGCATTTT. This codes for CASGRTGNQPQHF. The V and J genes are TRBV6-5 and TRBJ1-5; unclear D gene. V was cut by 8 bases and J by 2 bases, with 10 bases left in between. This CDR3 is 13 amino acids long. Germline values: CDR1 MNHEY, CDR2 SVGAGI.